Below, one T cell receptor (beta chain) is given with its context. What antigen it recognizes has not been identified. No clone much larger than this one lies a single base away; base qualities are absent. The CDR3, cysteine through phenylalanine, is 14 amino acids long. The CDR3 DNA has 42 bases and is translated from base 1. The germline V gene provides CDR1 SNHLY and CDR2 FYNNEI. For this chain, trimming is 3 bases at the V end and 7 bases at the J end, and the number of junction bases without a gene match is 6. The entry originates in a study of blood T cell repertoires in COVID-19 (TCRdb year 2020). Regarding the study in general: Samples covering the acute and convalescent phases of COVID-19 were provided by collaborators in the United States, Italy and Spain. A freely available public database, intended as a resource for researchers studying the immune response to SARS-CoV-2, is where the repertoires were released. Samples were obtained from the ongoing ImmuneRACE study (first 160 participants) and from about 1,300 subjects provided by 6 global collaborators. The prospective study material was composed of cDNA or gDNA derived from T cells, B-cell-depleted T cells, or PBMCs. Where available, HLA class I and class II types were obtained from metadata supplied by the sample provider rather than from assay-based typing. Deeply sampled blood TCRbeta repertoires from subjects exposed to, actively infected with, or recovered from COVID-19 were included in the dataset. The sample metadata nearly always contained a de-identified subject ID, COVID-19 status, age in years and sex.

TCRbeta CDR3 regions were amplified from genomic DNA by means of the immunoSEQ Assay, a bias-controlled multiplex PCR. Per the original workflow: Nucleated cell counts per sample were estimated from amplification of reference gene primers within the assay. To quantify the absolute abundance of each unique TCRbeta CDR3 rearrangement, sequence reads were collapsed and filtered. For each sample, productive Simpson clonality was calculated as the square root of Simpson's diversity index over productive rearrangements. TCRdb re-hosts the immuneACCESS table, in-frame sequences only. Its copies lack some clones; in the studies checked, an unresolved V gene accounts for under half of them, and the cause for the rest is not known. V and J calls and clone size are copied from that table; D and trimming were computed from the DNA. For this sample the table gives a few hundred thousand clones, of which less than 90% were detected only once. The ten largest clones add up to around 2.2% of the sample.

Beyond this particular receptor, the publication reports: How much clinical and demographic metadata was included differed by source and by participant, and the metadata was provided uncurated.

Each collaborating institution followed its own protocols to collect whole blood in K2EDTA tubes. For TCRbeta analysis, collaborators shipped samples as frozen whole blood, isolated PBMCs, or DNA extracted from either of those sample types. The specimen was peripheral blood. In this chain, TRBV2 is recombined with TRBJ1-3, and TRBD1 aligns with 7 junction nucleotides. The sequence was collected from a woman aged 45-65 years with acute or convalescent COVID-19. Here is the DNA: TGTGCCAGCAGTGATGGGCAGGGGGTGAACACCATATATTTT. This codes for CASSDGQGVNTIYF. With all but the CDR3 taken from the reference TRBV2 and TRBJ1-3 genes, the full variable domain is: EPEVTQTPSHQVTQMGQEVILRCVPISNHLYFYWYRQILGQKVEFLVSFYNNEISEKSEIFDDQFSVERPDGSNFTLKIRSTKLEDSAMYFCASSDGQGVNTIYFGEGSWLTVV.